This TCR beta chain was sequenced in a study of blood T cell repertoires in COVID-19. Across the whole study: Italy, Spain and the United States were the sources of the convalescent and acute COVID-19 samples. Sample material is recorded as cDNA or gDNA derived from T cells, B-cell-depleted T cells, or PBMCs.

In the original analysis: Estimation of nucleated cell counts relied on the amplification of reference gene primers. TCRdb keeps only in-frame clones here, not all; method: immunoSEQ multiplex PCR. V and J calls and clone size are copied from that table; D and trimming were computed from the DNA. The sample consists of some 240,000 clones, about 81% of them appearing once. V was pared by 0 bases and J by 4 bases, with 4 bases of the junction left unmatched. The CDR3 runs to 16 residues. Germline values: CDR1 SGHRS, CDR2 YFSETQ. This clone was recorded once. The chain recombines TRBV5-1 with TRBJ2-1, with 10 bases aligning to TRBD1. Source material: peripheral blood. This clonotype originated in a woman aged 60-70 years with active or convalescent COVID-19. The CDR3 DNA follows: TGCGCCAGCAGCTTGGTCGGGACAGGGGCTTACAATGAGCAGTTCTTC. As protein: CASSLVGTGAYNEQFF.